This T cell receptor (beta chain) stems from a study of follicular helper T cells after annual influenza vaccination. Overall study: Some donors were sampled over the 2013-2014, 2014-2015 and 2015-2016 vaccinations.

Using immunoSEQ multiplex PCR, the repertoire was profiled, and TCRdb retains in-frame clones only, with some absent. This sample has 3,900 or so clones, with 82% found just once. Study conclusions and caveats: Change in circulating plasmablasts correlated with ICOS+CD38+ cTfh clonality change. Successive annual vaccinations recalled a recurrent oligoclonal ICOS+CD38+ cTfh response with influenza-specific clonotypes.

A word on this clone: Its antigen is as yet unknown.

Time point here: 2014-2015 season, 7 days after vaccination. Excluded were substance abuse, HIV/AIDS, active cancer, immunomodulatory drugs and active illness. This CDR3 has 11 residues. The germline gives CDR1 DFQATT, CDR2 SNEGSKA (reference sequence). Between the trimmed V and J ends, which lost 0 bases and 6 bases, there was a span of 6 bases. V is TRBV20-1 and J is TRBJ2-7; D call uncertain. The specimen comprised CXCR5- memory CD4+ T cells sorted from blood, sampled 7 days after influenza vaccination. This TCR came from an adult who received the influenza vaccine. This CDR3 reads CSARDPIEQYF. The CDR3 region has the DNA TGCAGTGCTAGAGATCCAATCGAGCAGTACTTC.